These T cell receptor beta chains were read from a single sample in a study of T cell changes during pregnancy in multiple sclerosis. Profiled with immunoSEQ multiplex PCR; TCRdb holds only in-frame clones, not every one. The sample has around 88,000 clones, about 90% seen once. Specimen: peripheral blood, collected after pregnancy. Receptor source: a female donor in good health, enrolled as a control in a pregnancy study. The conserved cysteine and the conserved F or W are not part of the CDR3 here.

CDR3aa: AWSADSNNSPLH
v_gene: TRBV30
j_gene: TRBJ1-6

CDR3aa: ASSLVSTGELF
v_gene: TRBV11-1
j_gene: TRBJ2-2

CDR3aa: ASSHAPGTGPLGYT
v_gene: TRBV5-4
j_gene: TRBJ1-2

CDR3aa: ASSEDGTGQRGYT
v_gene: TRBV6-4
j_gene: TRBJ1-2

CDR3aa: ASTMVERLNTGELF
v_gene: TRBV19
j_gene: TRBJ2-2

CDR3aa: ASTMGQGYGNTIY
v_gene: TRBV19
j_gene: TRBJ1-3

CDR3aa: ASSPARIISSGNTIY
v_gene: TRBV18
j_gene: TRBJ1-3

CDR3aa: ASSLLTGGYQPQH
v_gene: TRBV28
j_gene: TRBJ1-5

CDR3aa: ASSLWGTSGSYEQY
v_gene: TRBV28
j_gene: TRBJ2-7

CDR3aa: ASSQSTGPVNQPQH
v_gene: TRBV23-1
j_gene: TRBJ1-5

CDR3aa: AWSVRRSSGANVLT
v_gene: TRBV30
j_gene: TRBJ2-6

CDR3aa: ASSRQGAGADEQF
v_gene: TRBV5-4
j_gene: TRBJ2-1

CDR3aa: ASSLIFGTSNRSYNEQF
v_gene: TRBV7-9
j_gene: TRBJ2-1

CDR3aa: ASSTGPSGNTIY
v_gene: TRBV6-1
j_gene: TRBJ1-3

CDR3aa: ASSERGDRNSPLH
v_gene: TRBV7-6
j_gene: TRBJ1-6

CDR3aa: ASSEDSSGAKNIQY
v_gene: TRBV6-4
j_gene: TRBJ2-4

CDR3aa: ASSRGQGLGNTIY
v_gene: TRBV6-5
j_gene: TRBJ1-3

CDR3aa: ASSMGLQGGNQPQH
v_gene: TRBV19
j_gene: TRBJ1-5

CDR3aa: ASSQGGGTSGINEQF
v_gene: TRBV4-2
j_gene: TRBJ2-1

CDR3aa: ASSRQLQNTEAF
v_gene: TRBV6-1
j_gene: TRBJ1-1

CDR3aa: ASSSIQGLNNQPQH
v_gene: TRBV28
j_gene: TRBJ1-5

CDR3aa: AWTGTEAF
v_gene: TRBV30
j_gene: TRBJ1-1

CDR3aa: ASSPRAAGETQY
v_gene: TRBV18
j_gene: TRBJ2-5